This T cell receptor beta chain was identified during a study of cytomegalovirus exposure and HLA in healthy donors. Findings and limits, study-wide: Later analysis showed TCR association rates varying by HLA locus, highest for DRB1 and lowest for HLA-C. Cytomegalovirus-associated status was assigned to about 160 TCR beta chains. In a later analysis, most CMV-associated TCR beta chains appeared HLA-restricted.

The PCR contained 60 Vbeta and 13 Jbeta primers. The repertoire was sequenced with immunoSEQ multiplex PCR; TCRdb's copy has only in-frame clones and lacks some. Among about 180,000 clones listed, 75% to 90% were seen once. A note on this clone: Its specificity is unknown.

The CDR3 contains 17 residues. After removal of 0 bases from V and 4 bases from J, the junction contained 7 bases not matched to a gene. From germline, CDR1 is SGHNT and CDR2 YENEEA. The TCR originated in a girl between 5 and 17 years old in good health and CMV-seropositive. The V gene is TRBV11-3, the J gene TRBJ2-2; 8 bases fit TRBD2. Sequences were obtained from PBMCs. CDR3 DNA: TGTGCCAGCAGCTTAGATAGAGCGGGAGCGTCCACCGGGGAGCTGTTTTTT. Residues: CASSLDRAGASTGELFF.